This T cell receptor beta chain was recorded in a study of blood T cell repertoires in COVID-19. This table comes from immunoSEQ multiplex PCR, and its TCRdb copy is limited to in-frame clones, with some not included. The top ten hold around 8% of the sample, which has roughly 76,000 clones, 87% seen once. The CDR3 spans 15 residues. The germline V gene has CDR1 KGHSH and CDR2 LQKENI. Trimming took 3 bases from V and 3 from J; bases not matched to a gene: 5. V gene TRBV18 combines with J gene TRBJ2-1; 7 positions agree with TRBD1. The receptor was isolated from a man under 40 with acute or convalescent COVID-19. The sequencing sample was made of peripheral blood. In DNA, the CDR3 is TGTGCCAGCTCACCGATGACAGGGATCTACAATGAGCAGTTCTTC. Protein sequence: CASSPMTGIYNEQFF.